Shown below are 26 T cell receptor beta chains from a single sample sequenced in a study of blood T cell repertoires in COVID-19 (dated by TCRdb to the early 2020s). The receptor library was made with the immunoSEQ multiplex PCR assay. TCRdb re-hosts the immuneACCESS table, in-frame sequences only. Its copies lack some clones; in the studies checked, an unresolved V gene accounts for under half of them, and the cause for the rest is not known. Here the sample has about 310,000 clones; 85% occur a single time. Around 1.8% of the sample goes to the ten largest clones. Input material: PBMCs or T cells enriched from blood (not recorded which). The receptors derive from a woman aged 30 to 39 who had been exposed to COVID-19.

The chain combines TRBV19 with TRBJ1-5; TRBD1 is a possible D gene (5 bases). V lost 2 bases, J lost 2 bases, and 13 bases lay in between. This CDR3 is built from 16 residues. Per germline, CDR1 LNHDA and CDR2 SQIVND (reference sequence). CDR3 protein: CASSITGADGNQPQHF. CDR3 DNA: TGTGCCAGTAGTATAACTGGGGCGGATGGCAATCAGCCCCAGCATTTT.

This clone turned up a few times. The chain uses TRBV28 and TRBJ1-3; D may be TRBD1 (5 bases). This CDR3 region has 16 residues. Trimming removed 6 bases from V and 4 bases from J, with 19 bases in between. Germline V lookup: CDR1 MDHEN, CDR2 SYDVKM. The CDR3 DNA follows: TGTGCCAGCAGCCCCGAGCCCGCAGGGAAGGGAAACACCATATATTTT. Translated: CASSPEPAGKGNTIYF.

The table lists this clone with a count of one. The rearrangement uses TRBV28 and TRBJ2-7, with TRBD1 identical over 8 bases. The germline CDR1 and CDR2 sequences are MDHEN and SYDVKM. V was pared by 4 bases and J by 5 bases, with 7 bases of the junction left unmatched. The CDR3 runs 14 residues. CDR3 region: CASSSGGGSNEQYF. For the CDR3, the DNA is TGTGCCAGCAGTTCAGGGGGCGGATCCAACGAGCAGTACTTC.

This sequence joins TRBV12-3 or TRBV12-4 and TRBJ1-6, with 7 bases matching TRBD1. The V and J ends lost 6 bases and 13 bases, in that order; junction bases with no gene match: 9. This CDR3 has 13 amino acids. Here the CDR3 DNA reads TGTGCCAGCAGGCTAGGGGGCGCGGGGCCCCTCCACTTT. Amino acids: CASRLGGAGPLHF.

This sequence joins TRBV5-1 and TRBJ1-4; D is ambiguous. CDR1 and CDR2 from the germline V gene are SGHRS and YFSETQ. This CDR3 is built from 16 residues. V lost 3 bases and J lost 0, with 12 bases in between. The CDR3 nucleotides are TGCGCCAGCAGCTCTAATGGACTCGCAACTAATGAAAAACTGTTTTTT. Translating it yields CASSSNGLATNEKLFF.

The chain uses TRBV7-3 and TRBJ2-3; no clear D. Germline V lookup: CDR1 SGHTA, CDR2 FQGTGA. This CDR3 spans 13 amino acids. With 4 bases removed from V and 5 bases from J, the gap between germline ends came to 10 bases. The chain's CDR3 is CASSSITEDTQYF. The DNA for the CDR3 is TGTGCCAGCAGCTCTATAACTGAAGATACGCAGTATTTT.

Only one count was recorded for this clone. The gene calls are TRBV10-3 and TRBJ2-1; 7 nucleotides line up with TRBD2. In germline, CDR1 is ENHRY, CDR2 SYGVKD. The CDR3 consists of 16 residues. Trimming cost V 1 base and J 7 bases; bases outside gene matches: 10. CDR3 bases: TGTGCCATCAGTGAGTTAGGGACTACCGCCACGAATGAGCAGTTCTTC. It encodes CAISELGTTATNEQFF.

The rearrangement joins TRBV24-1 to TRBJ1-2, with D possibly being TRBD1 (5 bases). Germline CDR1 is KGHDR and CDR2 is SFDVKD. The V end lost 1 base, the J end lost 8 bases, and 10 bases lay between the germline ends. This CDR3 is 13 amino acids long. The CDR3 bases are TGTGCCACCAGTGATTTCAGGGTCGGAGGCTACACCTTC. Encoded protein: CATSDFRVGGYTF.

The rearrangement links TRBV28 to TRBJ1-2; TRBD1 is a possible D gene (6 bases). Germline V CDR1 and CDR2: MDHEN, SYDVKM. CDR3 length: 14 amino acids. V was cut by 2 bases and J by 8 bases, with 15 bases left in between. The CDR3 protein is CASSLPTGSAGYTF. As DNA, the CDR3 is TGTGCCAGCAGTTTACCTACAGGGTCGGCGGGCTACACCTTC.

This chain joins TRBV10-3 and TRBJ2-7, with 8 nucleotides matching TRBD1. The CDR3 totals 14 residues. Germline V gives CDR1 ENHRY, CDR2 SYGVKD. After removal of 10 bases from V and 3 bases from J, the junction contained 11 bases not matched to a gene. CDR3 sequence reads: CATLFGQGNYEQYF. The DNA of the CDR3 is TGTGCCACACTTTTCGGACAGGGAAACTACGAGCAGTACTTC.

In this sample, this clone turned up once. CDR3 nucleotides: TGTGCCAGCAGTAGGGACTACAAAGAGACCCAGTACTTC. As protein: CASSRDYKETQYF. The V call is TRBV2, the J call TRBJ2-5; 7 bases align to TRBD2. This CDR3 spans 13 amino acids. Unmatched junction bases numbered 3, after V lost 5 bases and J lost 3 bases. CDR1 is SNHLY, CDR2 FYNNEI, per germline.

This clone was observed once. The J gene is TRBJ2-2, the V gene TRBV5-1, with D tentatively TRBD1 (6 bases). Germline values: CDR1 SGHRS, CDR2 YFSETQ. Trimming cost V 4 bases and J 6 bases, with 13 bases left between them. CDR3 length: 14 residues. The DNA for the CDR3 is TGCGCCAGCAGCCGAGAAGGGGGTCCCGGGGAGCTGTTTTTT. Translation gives CASSREGGPGELFF. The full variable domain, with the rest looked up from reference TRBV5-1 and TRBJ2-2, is KAGVTQTPRYLIKTRGQQVTLSCSPISGHRSVSWYQQTPGQGLQFLFEYFSETQRNKGNFPGRFSGRQFSNSRSEMNVSTLELGDSALYLCASSREGGPGELFFGEGSRLTVL.

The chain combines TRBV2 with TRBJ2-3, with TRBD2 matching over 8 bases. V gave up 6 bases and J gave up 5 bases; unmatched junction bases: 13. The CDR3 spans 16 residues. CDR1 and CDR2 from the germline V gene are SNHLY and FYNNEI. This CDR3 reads CASSPSRGGQGDTQYF. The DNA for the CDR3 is TGTGCCAGCAGCCCCTCCCGGGGGGGCCAGGGAGATACGCAGTATTTT.

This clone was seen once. The CDR3 coding sequence is TGTGCCAGCAGCTTAGGGACAGGGTCGAGTGAGCAGTTCTTC. Translating gives CASSLGTGSSEQFF. This chain uses TRBV7-2 with TRBJ2-1, with TRBD1 matching over 8 bases. Germline CDR1 is SGHTA and CDR2 is FQGNSA. Trimming removed 1 base from V and 9 bases from J; junction bases left unmatched: 5. The length of the CDR3 is 14 residues.

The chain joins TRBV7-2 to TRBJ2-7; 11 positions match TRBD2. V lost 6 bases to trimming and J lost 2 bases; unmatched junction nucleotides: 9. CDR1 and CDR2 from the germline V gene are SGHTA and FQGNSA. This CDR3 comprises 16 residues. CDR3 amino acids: CASSLRTSGLTYEQYF. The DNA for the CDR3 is TGTGCCAGCAGTTTGCGGACTAGCGGGTTGACCTACGAGCAGTACTTC.

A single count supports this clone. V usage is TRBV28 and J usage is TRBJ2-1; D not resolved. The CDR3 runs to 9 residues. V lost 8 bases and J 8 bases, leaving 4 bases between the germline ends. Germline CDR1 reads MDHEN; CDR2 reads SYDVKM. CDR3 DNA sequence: TGTGCCAGCGGAGATGAGCAGTTCTTC. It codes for CASGDEQFF.

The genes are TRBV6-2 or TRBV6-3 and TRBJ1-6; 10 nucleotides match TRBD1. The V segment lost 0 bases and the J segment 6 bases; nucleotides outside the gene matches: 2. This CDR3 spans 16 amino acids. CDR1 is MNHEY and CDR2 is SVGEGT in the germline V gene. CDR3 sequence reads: CASSYSGTGVNSPLHF. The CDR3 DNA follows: TGTGCCAGCAGTTACTCTGGGACAGGGGTTAATTCACCCCTCCACTTT.

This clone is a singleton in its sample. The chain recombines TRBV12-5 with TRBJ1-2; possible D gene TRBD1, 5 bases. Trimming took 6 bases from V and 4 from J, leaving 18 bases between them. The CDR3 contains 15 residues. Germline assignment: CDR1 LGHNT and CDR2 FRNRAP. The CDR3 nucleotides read TGTGCTAGTGGACGGGGGGAGGGACTGATCTATGGCTACACCTTC. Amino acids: CASGRGEGLIYGYTF.

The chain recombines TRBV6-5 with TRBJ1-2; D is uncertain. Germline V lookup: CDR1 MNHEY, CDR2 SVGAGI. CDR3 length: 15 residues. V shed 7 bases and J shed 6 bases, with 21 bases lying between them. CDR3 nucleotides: TGTGCCAGCATTGGCTGGCGGGGAGGAGTTGATGGCTACACCTTC. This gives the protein CASIGWRGGVDGYTF.

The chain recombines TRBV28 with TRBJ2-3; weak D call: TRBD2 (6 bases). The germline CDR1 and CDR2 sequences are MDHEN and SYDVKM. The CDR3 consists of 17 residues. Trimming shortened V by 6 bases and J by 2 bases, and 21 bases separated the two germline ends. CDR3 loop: CASSPGVVSGITDTQYF. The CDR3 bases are TGTGCCAGCAGCCCTGGGGTGGTTAGCGGAATCACAGATACGCAGTATTTT.

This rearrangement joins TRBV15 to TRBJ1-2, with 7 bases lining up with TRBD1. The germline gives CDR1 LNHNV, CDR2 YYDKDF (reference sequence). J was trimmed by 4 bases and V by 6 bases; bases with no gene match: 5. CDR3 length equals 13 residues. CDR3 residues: CATSSGQLYGYTF. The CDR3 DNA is TGTGCCACCAGTTCGGGACAGCTCTATGGCTACACCTTC.

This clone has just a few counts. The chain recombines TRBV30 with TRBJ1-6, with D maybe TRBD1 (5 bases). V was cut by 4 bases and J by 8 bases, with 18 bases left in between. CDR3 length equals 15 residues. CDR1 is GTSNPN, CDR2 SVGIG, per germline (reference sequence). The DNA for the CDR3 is TGTGCCTGGAAAGGAGTGCAGGACACATATTCACCCCTCCACTTT. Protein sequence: CAWKGVQDTYSPLHF.

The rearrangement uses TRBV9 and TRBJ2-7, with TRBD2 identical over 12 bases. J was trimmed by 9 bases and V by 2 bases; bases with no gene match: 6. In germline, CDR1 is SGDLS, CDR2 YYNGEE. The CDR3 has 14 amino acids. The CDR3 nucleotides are TGTGCCAGCAGCGTTAGGACTAGCGGGACTCGGCAGTACTTC. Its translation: CASSVRTSGTRQYF.

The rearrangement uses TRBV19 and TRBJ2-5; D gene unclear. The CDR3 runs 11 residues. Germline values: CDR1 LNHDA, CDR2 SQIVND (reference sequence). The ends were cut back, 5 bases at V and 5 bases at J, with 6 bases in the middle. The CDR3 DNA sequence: TGTGCCAGTAGTCAACGGGAGACCCAGTACTTC. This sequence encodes CASSQRETQYF.

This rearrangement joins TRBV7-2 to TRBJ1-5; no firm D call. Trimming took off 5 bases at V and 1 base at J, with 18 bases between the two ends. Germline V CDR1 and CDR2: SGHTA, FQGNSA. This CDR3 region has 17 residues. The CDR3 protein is CASSGPPVGISNQPQHF. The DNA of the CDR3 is TGTGCCAGCAGCGGGCCTCCAGTGGGCATCAGCAATCAGCCCCAGCATTTT.

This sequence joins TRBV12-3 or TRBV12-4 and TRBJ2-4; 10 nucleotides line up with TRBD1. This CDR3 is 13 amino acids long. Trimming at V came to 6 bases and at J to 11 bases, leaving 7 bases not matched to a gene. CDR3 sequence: CASRSRTGGFQYF. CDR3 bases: TGTGCCAGCAGGTCTAGGACAGGGGGGTTTCAGTACTTC.